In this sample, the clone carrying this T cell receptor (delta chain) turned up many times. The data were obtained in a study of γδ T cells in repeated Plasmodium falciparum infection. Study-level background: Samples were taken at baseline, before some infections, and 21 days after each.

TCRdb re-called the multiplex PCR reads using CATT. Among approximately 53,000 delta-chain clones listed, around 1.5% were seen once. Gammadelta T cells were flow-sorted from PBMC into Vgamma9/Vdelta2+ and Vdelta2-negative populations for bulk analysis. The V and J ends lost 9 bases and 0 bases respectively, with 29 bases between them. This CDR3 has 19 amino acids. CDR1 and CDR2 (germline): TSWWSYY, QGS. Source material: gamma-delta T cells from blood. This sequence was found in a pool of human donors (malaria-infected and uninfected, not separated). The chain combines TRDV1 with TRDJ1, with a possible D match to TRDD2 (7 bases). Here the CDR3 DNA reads TGTGCTCTGATAGGCCTTCCTCGCTACTGGGTAGGGAACACCGATAAACTCATCTTT. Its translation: CALIGLPRYWVGNTDKLIF.